This T cell receptor beta chain was sequenced during a study of T-cell memory formation after mild COVID-19. On the study more broadly: The study found TCR clusters largely donor specific. Broader study findings: CD4+ clones that contracted lay mainly in CM and EM; CD8+ ones lay in EMRA.

5'RACE, which relied on constant-segment primers, yielded TCR alpha and TCR beta cDNA libraries carrying sample barcodes and UMIs. TCRdb reanalysed the 5' RACE reads using MiXCR and keeps one entry per CDR3 protein. The table has more than 400,000 distinct CDR3 sequences, 15% to 20% seen once; the top ten hold 9% to 15%. The table lists this clonotype with a few counts. Its antigen is as yet unknown. Specimen: PBMCs or a T cell subset sorted from them (not recorded which). The origin of this receptor is an adult woman who had mild COVID-19 (a few samples of this study predate the infection). Cell type and time point are not known.

The CDR3 DNA follows: TGTGCCAGCAGTTTACCCAACTCAGGGAATGAGCAGTTCTTC. Amino acids: CASSLPNSGNEQFF. This chain uses TRBV12-3 or TRBV12-4 with TRBJ2-1; possibly TRBD1 for D (5 bases). Trimming shortened V by 2 bases and J by 7 bases, and 12 bases separated the two germline ends. The CDR3 sequence is 14 residues long.